The 31 T cell receptor beta chains below come from one sample, sequenced in a study of blood T cell repertoires in COVID-19. The data were produced by immunoSEQ multiplex PCR, yet TCRdb's version contains in-frame clones alone and is incomplete. The sample consists of 200,000 to 300,000 clones, around 90% of them appearing once. The specimen sequenced was peripheral blood. These TCRs come from a human donor in a cohort sampled during active COVID-19.

The chain joins TRBV15 to TRBJ2-7; perhaps TRBD2 as D (5 bases). Trimming shortened V by 0 bases and J by 9 bases, and 9 bases separated the two germline ends. There are 12 residues in the CDR3. Germline V gene sequence: CDR1 LNHNV, CDR2 YYDKDF (reference sequence). The CDR3 DNA sequence: TGTGCCACCAGCAGAGATCGGGGAGCGCAGTACTTC. Translation gives CATSRDRGAQYF. Full variable domain (missing parts from reference TRBV15 and TRBJ2-7): DAMVIQNPRYQVTQFGKPVTLSCSQTLNHNVMYWYQQKSSQAPKLLFHYYDKDFNNEADTPDNFQSRRPNTSFCFLDIRSPGLGDTAMYLCATSRDRGAQYFGPGTRLTVT.

The CDR3, as DNA: TGTGCCAGCAGCTTAGACAGGGTCGGCACAGATACGCAGTATTTT. It is translated as CASSLDRVGTDTQYF. The chain combines TRBV7-2 with TRBJ2-3, with D possibly being TRBD1 (6 bases). The germline V gene encodes CDR1 SGHTA and CDR2 FQGNSA. The V and J ends lost 1 base and 1 base respectively, with 9 bases between them. The CDR3 loop spans 15 amino acids. Filled out from reference TRBV7-2 and TRBJ2-3, the complete variable domain reads GAGVSQSPSNKVTEKGKDVELRCDPISGHTALYWYRQSLGQGLEFLIYFQGNSAPDKSGLPSDRFSAERTGGSVSTLTIQRTQQEDSAVYLCASSLDRVGTDTQYFGPGTRLTVL.

The rearrangement uses TRBV11-2 and TRBJ2-7, with 8 bases lining up with TRBD1. CDR3 length: 15 residues. Germline loops: CDR1 SGHAT, CDR2 FQNNGV. V dropped 5 bases and J dropped 1; count of bases not matched to a gene: 7. In nucleotides, the CDR3 is TGTGCCAGCAGCCTCCCGGGACAGGTTTCCTACGAGCAGTACTTC. It codes for CASSLPGQVSYEQYF.

The rearrangement uses TRBV9 and TRBJ2-5, with a weak D call TRBD1 (6 bases). This CDR3 region has 14 residues. CDR1 is SGDLS and CDR2 is YYNGEE in the germline V gene. Trimming pared 1 base from V and 4 bases from J, leaving 11 bases between. CDR3 amino acids: CASSVPGVGETQYF. The CDR3, as DNA: TGTGCCAGCAGCGTACCAGGGGTGGGAGAGACCCAGTACTTC. Full variable domain (outside the CDR3, taken from reference TRBV9 and TRBJ2-5): DSGVTQTPKHLITATGQRVTLRCSPRSGDLSVYWYQQSLDQGLQFLIQYYNGEERAKGNILERFSAQQFPDLHSELNLSSLELGDSALYFCASSVPGVGETQYFGPGTRLLVL.

DNA of the CDR3: TGTGCCAGCAGTTACGCGCAAAACGAGCAGTACTTC. Translated, it gives CASSYAQNEQYF. The chain joins TRBV6-6 to TRBJ2-7; no reliable D call. CDR3 length: 12 amino acids. The germline V and J ends were trimmed by 2 bases and 5 bases, with 7 bases remaining between them. Per the germline V gene, CDR1 is MNHNY and CDR2 is SVGAGI (reference sequence).

CDR3 sequence (DNA): TGTGCCAGCAGCTTAACCTCGACAGCTTACGAGCAGTACTTC. The encoded protein is CASSLTSTAYEQYF. The chain carries TRBV7-6 and TRBJ2-7; the D gene is possibly TRBD1 (5 bases). V was pared by 2 bases and J by 4 bases, with 12 bases between. The CDR3 covers 14 residues. The germline CDR1 and CDR2 sequences are SGHVS and FNYEAQ.

This clone was recorded only once. The chain is built from TRBV9 and TRBJ2-2; perhaps TRBD2 as D (6 bases). This CDR3 region has 13 residues. CDR1 is SGDLS, CDR2 YYNGEE, per germline. V lost 4 bases and J lost 5, with 9 bases in between. The CDR3 sequence is CASSPRETGELFF. The CDR3 DNA reads as TGTGCCAGCAGCCCCCGGGAGACCGGGGAGCTGTTTTTT.

This chain links TRBV6-2 or TRBV6-3 with TRBJ2-2; D remains ambiguous. The germline V gene has CDR1 MNHEY and CDR2 SVGEGT. V was cut by 2 bases and J by 4 bases, with 8 bases left in between. There are 14 residues in the CDR3. CDR3 DNA: TGTGCCAGCAGTTACCCCGACATCACCGGGGAGCTGTTTTTT. It encodes CASSYPDITGELFF.

The chain has TRBV5-6 and TRBJ2-5; 10 bases agree with TRBD1. Germline loops: CDR1 SGHDT, CDR2 YYEEEE. This CDR3 is 16 amino acids long. The trim removed 1 base at V and 5 bases at J, leaving 8 bases unmatched. CDR3 coding DNA: TGTGCCAGCAGCTTGTCGGGACAGGGGTCCTTGGAGACCCAGTACTTC. Its translation is CASSLSGQGSLETQYF.

As concerns this clone: Other DNA sequences within the sample encode an identical CDR3. This chain joins TRBV29-1 and TRBJ1-3; unclear D gene. This CDR3 spans 13 amino acids. The germline gives CDR1 SQVTM, CDR2 ANQGSEA. Trimming removed 6 bases at V and 0 bases at J, with 9 bases between. The CDR3 DNA is TGCAGCGTCGGTGCCGCCTCTGGAAACACCATATATTTT. Translating it yields CSVGAASGNTIYF.

The chain joins TRBV30 to TRBJ2-7; D possibly corresponds to TRBD2 (5 bases). Trimming took off 6 bases at V and 7 bases at J, with 19 bases between the two ends. This CDR3 comprises 13 residues. CDR1 and CDR2 (germline): GTSNPN, SVGIG (reference sequence). CDR3 DNA: TGTGCCTGCCCCAAGGAGGCGGCTTTGGAGCAGTACTTC. It codes for CACPKEAALEQYF.

The gene calls are TRBV7-6 and TRBJ2-7; TRBD1 matches at 10 bases. Germline V gives CDR1 SGHVS, CDR2 FNYEAQ. This CDR3 is built from 14 residues. Unmatched junction bases numbered 2, after V lost 3 bases and J lost 3 bases. The CDR3 DNA follows: TGTGCCAGCAGCTTCGGACAGGGGGGCTACGAGCAGTACTTC. It is translated as CASSFGQGGYEQYF.

The chain links TRBV6-2 or TRBV6-3 to TRBJ2-7, with D possibly matching TRBD1 (5 bases). The CDR3 extends over 14 amino acids. The germline V and J ends were trimmed by 2 bases and 4 bases, with 12 bases remaining between them. CDR1 is MNHEY and CDR2 is SVGEGT in the germline V gene. The CDR3 sequence is CASSYGSGLYEQYF. The CDR3, as DNA: TGTGCCAGCAGTTACGGGTCAGGGTTATACGAGCAGTACTTC.

This clone was detected once. V and J are TRBV27 and TRBJ1-4, with TRBD1 as a possible D gene (6 bases). Germline lookup yields CDR1 MNHEY and CDR2 SMNVEV (reference sequence). The CDR3 runs 17 residues. V lost 3 bases, J lost 0 bases, and 14 bases lay in between. CDR3 coding DNA: TGTGCCAGCAGTTTCCAGGGGACCGAAACAACTAATGAAAAACTGTTTTTT. Translated, it gives CASSFQGTETTNEKLFF.

The chain carries TRBV14 and TRBJ1-2; D is perhaps TRBD1 (5 bases). The CDR3 is made up of 14 amino acids. Germline V gives CDR1 SGHDN, CDR2 FVKESK. Between the trimmed V and J ends, which lost 4 bases and 4 bases, there was a span of 13 bases. The CDR3 sequence is CASSLRGGIYGYTF. The CDR3 nucleotides read TGTGCCAGCAGCCTTCGCGGGGGGATCTATGGCTACACCTTC.

The V and J genes are TRBV3-1 (or the pseudogene TRBV3-2) and TRBJ2-7, with 9 nucleotides matching TRBD1. Trimming took 1 base from V and 2 from J; bases not matched to a gene: 12. Germline assignment: CDR1 LGHDT and CDR2 YNNKEL (reference sequence). There are 18 residues in the CDR3. The CDR3 DNA reads TGTGCCAGCAGCCAAGGTATCCCGGGACAGGGTTTCGCCTACGAGCAGTACTTC. Translating gives CASSQGIPGQGFAYEQYF.

The J gene is TRBJ1-2, the V gene TRBV24-1; 12 nucleotides align to TRBD1. The length of the CDR3 is 15 residues. J lost 4 bases, V lost 4 bases, and 3 bases had no gene match. Germline CDR1 and CDR2: KGHDR and SFDVKD. CDR3 in amino acids: CATSDPGQGAYGYTF. Written as DNA, the CDR3 is TGTGCCACCAGTGACCCGGGACAGGGGGCCTATGGCTACACCTTC.

This clone was seen just once. The chain combines TRBV5-1 with TRBJ2-1; 11 bases map to TRBD1. The V gene's germline CDR1 is SGHRS and CDR2 YFSETQ. J was trimmed by 8 bases and V by 4 bases; bases with no gene match: 8. The CDR3 spans 15 residues. CDR3 region: CASSPDRGRGDEQFF. The CDR3, as DNA: TGCGCCAGCAGCCCGGACAGGGGGCGAGGAGATGAGCAGTTCTTC.

This rearrangement joins TRBV4-2 to TRBJ2-7, with 10 bases aligning to TRBD2. This CDR3 is built from 18 residues. The germline V gene has CDR1 LGHNA and CDR2 YNFKEQ. The ends lost 1 base at V and 5 bases at J; junction bases unmatched: 14. The CDR3 sequence: CASSQGRRASGRLNEQYF. CDR3 sequence (DNA): TGTGCCAGCAGCCAAGGACGGCGGGCTAGCGGGAGACTAAACGAGCAGTACTTC.

The chain couples TRBV25-1 to TRBJ2-4; D possibly corresponds to TRBD2 (6 bases). CDR3 length: 13 residues. Trimming cost V 7 bases and J 5 bases, with 12 bases left between them. Germline CDR1 reads MGHDK; CDR2 reads SYGVNS. The CDR3 DNA reads as TGTGCCAGCATTTCAGGGACTGAAAACATTCAGTACTTC. Its protein product is CASISGTENIQYF. Full variable domain (missing parts from reference TRBV25-1 and TRBJ2-4): EADIYQTPRYLVIGTGKKITLECSQTMGHDKMYWYQQDPGMELHLIHYSYGVNSTEKGDLSSESTVSRIRTEHFPLTLESARPSHTSQYLCASISGTENIQYFGAGTRLSVL.

J is TRBJ1-2 and V is TRBV6-5; the D gene is possibly TRBD1 (5 bases). Germline V gene sequence: CDR1 MNHEY, CDR2 SVGAGI. Between the trimmed V and J ends, which lost 8 bases and 6 bases, there was a span of 16 bases. The CDR3 runs to 13 residues. The CDR3 loop reads CASRSGLRHGYTF. CDR3 bases: TGTGCCAGCCGGTCGGGACTTCGTCATGGCTACACCTTC.

The V gene is TRBV5-1, the J gene TRBJ2-7, with D perhaps TRBD2 (5 bases). V was shortened by 0 bases and J by 5 bases, with 12 bases between the two germline ends. The germline CDR1 and CDR2 sequences are SGHRS and YFSETQ. The CDR3 is 14 amino acids. This chain's CDR3 is CASSLGGSSNEQYF. In nucleotides, the CDR3 is TGCGCCAGCAGCTTGGGTGGGAGTTCAAACGAGCAGTACTTC. The complete variable domain, with remaining parts taken from reference TRBV5-1 and TRBJ2-7, reads KAGVTQTPRYLIKTRGQQVTLSCSPISGHRSVSWYQQTPGQGLQFLFEYFSETQRNKGNFPGRFSGRQFSNSRSEMNVSTLELGDSALYLCASSLGGSSNEQYFGPGTRLTVT.

This clone has only a few counts. The chain couples TRBV4-1 to TRBJ1-2; D gene ambiguous. Germline V lookup: CDR1 MGHRA, CDR2 YSYEKL. There are 16 residues in the CDR3. Trimming took 1 base from V and 4 from J, leaving 16 bases between them. The CDR3 DNA follows: TGCGCCAGCAGCCAAGTTCACGGGGAGCTAGGCTATGGCTACACCTTC. This sequence encodes CASSQVHGELGYGYTF.

This chain connects TRBV3-1 (or the pseudogene TRBV3-2) to TRBJ1-1; D is ambiguous. Trimming took 3 bases from V and 0 from J, leaving 23 bases between them. Germline V gene data show CDR1 as LGHDT and CDR2 as YNNKEL (reference sequence). This CDR3 contains 19 residues. The CDR3 loop is CASSHGPEGVKELNTEAFF. For the CDR3, the DNA is TGTGCCAGCAGCCATGGCCCGGAGGGTGTCAAAGAATTGAACACTGAAGCTTTCTTT.

The gene calls are TRBV29-1 and TRBJ1-1; D unclear. Trimming stripped 0 bases from V and 5 bases from J, with 10 bases between. CDR1 SQVTM and CDR2 ANQGSEA come from the germline V gene. There are 13 residues in the CDR3. CDR3 amino acids: CSVEDDLGTEAFF. CDR3 sequence (DNA): TGCAGCGTTGAAGATGATCTAGGTACTGAAGCTTTCTTT. The whole variable domain, filled in from reference TRBV29-1 and TRBJ1-1, reads SAVISQKPSRDICQRGTSLTIQCQVDSQVTMMFWYRQQPGQSLTLIATANQGSEATYESGFVIDKFPISRPNLTFSTLTVSNMSPEDSSIYLCSVEDDLGTEAFFGQGTRLTVV.

The chain carries TRBV28 and TRBJ1-5, with D hard to call. V was clipped by 8 bases and J by 5 bases, with 13 bases between them. Germline loops: CDR1 MDHEN, CDR2 SYDVKM. CDR3 length: 13 amino acids. The CDR3 is CASVRRAYQPQHF. For the CDR3, the DNA is TGTGCCAGCGTTCGGAGGGCTTATCAGCCCCAGCATTTT.

This chain links TRBV7-3 with TRBJ2-7; no clear D. Germline V CDR1 and CDR2: SGHTA, FQGTGA. The CDR3 runs to 14 residues. V lost 3 bases and J 1 base, leaving 10 bases between the germline ends. The CDR3 loop reads CASSFSSQSYEQYF. The CDR3, as DNA: TGTGCCAGCAGCTTTAGTTCACAGTCCTACGAGCAGTACTTC.

The rearrangement uses TRBV6-5 and TRBJ1-5; the D gene is possibly TRBD1 (6 bases). V was shortened by 4 bases and J by 2 bases, with 6 bases between the two germline ends. Germline CDR1 and CDR2: MNHEY and SVGAGI. The CDR3 extends over 13 amino acids. In DNA form, the CDR3 reads TGTGCCAGCAGTTCAGGGGGCAATCAGCCCCAGCATTTT. Amino acids: CASSSGGNQPQHF.

This chain uses TRBV13 with TRBJ1-2, with D tentatively TRBD1 (6 bases). Trimming left V 4 bases short and J 3 bases short, with 15 bases between. Looked up from germline, CDR1 is PRHDT and CDR2 is FYEKMQ (reference sequence). The length of the CDR3 is 15 residues. As DNA, the CDR3 is TGTGCCAGCAGCTCAGAAGAGACAGGACACTATGGCTACACCTTC. Protein: CASSSEETGHYGYTF.

The chain uses TRBV27 and TRBJ2-2, with 13 positions matching TRBD2. The junction had 5 bases not matched to a gene; V was cut back by 5 bases and J by 2 bases. There are 17 residues in the CDR3. Germline lookup yields CDR1 MNHEY and CDR2 SMNVEV (reference sequence). This chain's CDR3 is CASSPRGLAGNTGELFF. The CDR3 bases are TGTGCCAGCAGTCCAAGGGGACTAGCGGGAAACACCGGGGAGCTGTTTTTT.

In DNA, the CDR3 is TGTGCCAGCAGCGAGCGGGGACAGAACACCGGGGAGCTGTTTTTT. Residues: CASSERGQNTGELFF. The chain is built from TRBV9 and TRBJ2-2; D may be TRBD2 (7 bases). The germline gives CDR1 SGDLS, CDR2 YYNGEE. The CDR3 has 15 residues. V lost 3 bases and J lost 1, with 10 bases in between.